Sequencing of this T cell receptor beta chain was carried out in a study of Tregs in tolerant kidney transplant recipients. Related graft donors supplied nonmyeloablative bone marrow transplants, and mixed chimerism was transient. Measured with immunoSEQ multiplex PCR; TCRdb has only the in-frame clones, and not every one. The sample yields 45,000 to 55,000 clones, 91% seen once. The CDR3 runs 15 residues. Trimming took 7 bases from V and 7 from J; bases not matched to a gene: 12. Source: CD8+ T cells from blood (PBMCs), taken 24 months after the transplant. The chain links TRBV23-1 to TRBJ1-5; TRBD1 agrees at 8 bases. TRBV23-1 is designated an ORF whose function remains uncertain. The source of this sequence is a human patient who received a combined kidney and bone marrow transplant. Some of the T cells may derive from the graft donor. CDR3 loop: CASTLPGGAGQPQHF. The CDR3 coding sequence is TGCGCCAGCACACTTCCAGGGGGCGCAGGGCAGCCCCAGCATTTT.